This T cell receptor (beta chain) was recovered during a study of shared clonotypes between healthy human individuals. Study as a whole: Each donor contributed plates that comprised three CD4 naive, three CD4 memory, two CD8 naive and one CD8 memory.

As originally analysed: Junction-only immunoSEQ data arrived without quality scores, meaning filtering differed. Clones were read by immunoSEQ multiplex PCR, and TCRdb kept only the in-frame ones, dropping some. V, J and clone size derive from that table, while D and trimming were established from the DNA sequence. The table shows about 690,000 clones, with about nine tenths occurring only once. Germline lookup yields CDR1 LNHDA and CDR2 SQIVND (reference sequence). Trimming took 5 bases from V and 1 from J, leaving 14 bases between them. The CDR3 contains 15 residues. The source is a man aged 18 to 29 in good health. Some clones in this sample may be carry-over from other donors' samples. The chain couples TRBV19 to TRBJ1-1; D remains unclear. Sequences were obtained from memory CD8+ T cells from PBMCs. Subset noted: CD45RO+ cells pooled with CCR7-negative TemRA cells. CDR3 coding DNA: TGTGCCAGTAGTTCCTCACCCCGGGGGAACACTGAAGCTTTCTTT. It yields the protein CASSSSPRGNTEAFF. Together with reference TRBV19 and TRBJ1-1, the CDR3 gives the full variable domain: DGGITQSPKYLFRKEGQNVTLSCEQNLNHDAMYWYRQDPGQGLRLIYYSQIVNDFQKGDIAEGYSVSREKKESFPLTVTSAQKNPTAFYLCASSSSPRGNTEAFFGQGTRLTVV.